This T cell receptor beta chain is drawn from a study of blood T cell repertoires in COVID-19. About the study: Some COVID-19 samples were acute and others convalescent; all came from the United States, Italy and Spain. The analysed material was cDNA or gDNA that came from T cells, B-cell-depleted T cells, or PBMCs.

V lost 3 bases, J lost 7 bases, and 12 bases stayed unmatched. The CDR3 has 16 amino acids. Per germline, CDR1 DFQATT and CDR2 SNEGSKA (reference sequence). In the authors' methods: Amplified reference gene primers provided the basis for estimating nucleated cell counts. Here immunoSEQ multiplex PCR was the method, and the copy in TCRdb shows in-frame clones only, minus some. V, J and clone size were drawn from that table, and D and trimming were deduced from the DNA. This table holds approximately 180,000 clones, nearly 90% found once. The chain uses TRBV20-1 and TRBJ2-1; 10 bases are a match to TRBD2. The sequenced sample was peripheral blood. This sequence originates from a man aged 60-69 years with active or convalescent COVID-19. The CDR3 DNA reads as TGCAGTGCTAGTGACAGCGGGGGGGCCTGGGGGAATGAGCAGTTCTTC. It translates to CSASDSGGAWGNEQFF.